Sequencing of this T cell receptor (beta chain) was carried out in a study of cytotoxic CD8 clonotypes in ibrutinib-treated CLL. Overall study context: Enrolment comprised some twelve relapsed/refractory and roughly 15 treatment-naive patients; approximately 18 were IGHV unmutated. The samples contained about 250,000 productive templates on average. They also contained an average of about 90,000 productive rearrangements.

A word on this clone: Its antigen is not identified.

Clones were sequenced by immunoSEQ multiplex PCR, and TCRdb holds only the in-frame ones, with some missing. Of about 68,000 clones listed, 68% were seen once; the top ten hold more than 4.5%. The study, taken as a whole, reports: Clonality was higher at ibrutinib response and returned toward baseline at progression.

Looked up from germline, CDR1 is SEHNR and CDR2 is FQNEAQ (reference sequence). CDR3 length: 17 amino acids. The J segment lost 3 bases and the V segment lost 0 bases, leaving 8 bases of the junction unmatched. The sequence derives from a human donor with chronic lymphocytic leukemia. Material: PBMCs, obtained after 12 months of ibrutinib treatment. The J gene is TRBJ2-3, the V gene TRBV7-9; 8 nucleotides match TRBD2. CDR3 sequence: CASSLALGGGRTDTQYF. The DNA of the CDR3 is TGTGCCAGCAGCTTAGCGCTCGGGGGGGGCCGGACAGATACGCAGTATTTT.